The rows below give T cell receptor beta chains drawn from one sample of a study of preoperative IRX-2 immunotherapy in early breast cancer. Sequencing was performed with immunoSEQ multiplex PCR; in TCRdb, only in-frame clones are kept and a portion is missing. The sample holds roughly 26,000 clones, about 81% seen once. Sequenced here: lymph node tissue, sampled after IRX-2 immunotherapy. The origin of the receptors is a human donor with breast cancer. CDR3s include the opening cysteine and the closing phenylalanine or tryptophan. The order of the fields is V gene, clone size, J gene, D gene, CDR3 protein, CDR3 DNA. A D gene is named only where the DNA matches it firmly. For some rows the clone size is stated as once, few or many, or as a class when expanded; others skip it.

TRBV11-3	.	TRBJ2-5	.	CASSLAAENGGTQYF	TGTGCCAGCAGCTTGGCCGCGGAAAACGGCGGGACCCAGTACTTC
TRBV14	.	TRBJ2-7	.	CASSQVRVTEQYF	TGTGCCAGCAGCCAAGTACGGGTTACCGAGCAGTACTTC
TRBV19	.	TRBJ1-6	.	CASSVMGGNSPLHF	TGTGCCAGTAGTGTGATGGGGGGCAATTCACCCCTCCACTTT
TRBV19	few	TRBJ1-5	.	CASSMAVGGRYSNQPQHF	TGTGCCAGTAGTATGGCCGTTGGTGGGAGGTATAGCAATCAGCCCCAGCATTTT
TRBV7-6	.	TRBJ1-2	.	CASSQDIATPLLVGYTF	TGTGCCAGCAGCCAAGATATCGCGACACCCCTCCTTGTGGGCTACACCTTC
TRBV11-3	.	TRBJ1-6	TRBD1	CASSLGQDNSPLHF	TGTGCCAGCAGCTTGGGACAGGATAATTCACCCCTCCACTTT
TRBV10-2	.	TRBJ2-3	TRBD2	CASSTWTSPTDTQYF	TGCGCCAGCAGTACCTGGACTAGCCCCACAGATACGCAGTATTTT
TRBV18	once	TRBJ1-3	.	CASSPDLTSGGNTIYF	TGTGCCAGCTCACCGGACCTAACATCGGGCGGAAACACCATATATTTT
TRBV6-8	.	TRBJ2-7	TRBD1	CASSALTGGPAEQYF	TGTGCCAGCAGTGCCCTTACAGGGGGCCCAGCCGAGCAGTACTTC
TRBV19	.	TRBJ1-1	.	CASSIAPGGRGTEAFF	TGTGCCAGTAGTATAGCCCCTGGCGGACGGGGCACTGAAGCTTTCTTT
TRBV11-3	.	TRBJ2-2	.	CASSLEGRSTGELFF	TGTGCCAGCAGCTTAGAGGGGAGGTCAACCGGGGAGCTGTTTTTT
TRBV12-1	.	TRBJ2-1	.	CASSARGLAGYNEQFF	TGTGCCAGCAGCGCAAGGGGCCTAGCGGGATACAATGAGCAGTTCTTC
TRBV28	.	TRBJ1-1	.	CASTRGGRITEAFF	TGTGCCAGCACCCGGGGGGGCAGGATCACTGAAGCTTTCTTT
TRBV11-3	few	TRBJ1-2	.	CASSLVTARAYGYTF	TGTGCCAGCAGCTTGGTAACAGCCCGGGCGTATGGCTACACCTTC
TRBV5-1	.	TRBJ1-4	.	CASRLEATNEKLFF	TGCGCCAGCAGACTAGAAGCAACTAATGAAAAACTGTTTTTT
TRBV6-8	.	TRBJ2-1	TRBD2	CASSRTSGGLALYNEQFF	TGTGCCAGCAGTCGGACTAGCGGGGGGCTGGCCCTATACAATGAGCAGTTCTTC
TRBV11-3	.	TRBJ2-1	.	CASSLGAVGRNEQFF	TGTGCCAGCAGCTTAGGGGCCGTTGGTAGGAATGAGCAGTTCTTC
TRBV6-8	once	TRBJ2-7	.	CASSYINSYEQYF	TGTGCCAGCAGTTATATCAACAGCTACGAGCAGTACTTC
TRBV19	.	TRBJ1-1	.	CASSPITIRAEAFF	TGTGCCAGTAGTCCAATAACGATTCGCGCTGAAGCTTTCTTT
TRBV10-2	.	TRBJ1-5	.	CASSESGRRNQPQHF	TGCGCCAGCAGTGAGTCTGGTAGACGGAATCAGCCCCAGCATTTT
TRBV19	once	TRBJ2-4	.	CASSLERNIQYF	TGTGCCAGTAGTCTTGAACGGAACATTCAGTACTTC
TRBV6-8	.	TRBJ2-7	TRBD2	CASSFTSGPSYEQYF	TGTGCCAGCAGTTTTACTAGCGGACCTTCCTACGAGCAGTACTTC
TRBV6-8	.	TRBJ1-5	.	CASSSGSATAPQHF	TGTGCCAGCAGTTCCGGATCCGCAACGGCGCCCCAGCATTTT
TRBV18	few	TRBJ1-3	TRBD1	CASSAGTGIGNTIYF	TGTGCCAGCTCAGCCGGGACAGGAATTGGAAACACCATATATTTT
TRBV18	.	TRBJ1-4	.	CASSPLQINEKLFF	TGTGCCAGCTCACCACTGCAGATTAATGAAAAACTGTTTTTT
TRBV4-1	.	TRBJ1-5	.	CASSLDDRYSNQPQHF	TGCGCCAGCAGCCTAGACGACAGGTATAGCAATCAGCCCCAGCATTTT
TRBV28	.	TRBJ1-4	TRBD1	CASSLRGQGSEKLFF	TGTGCCAGCAGTTTAAGGGGACAGGGTTCTGAAAAACTGTTTTTT
TRBV18	.	TRBJ2-5	.	CASSPQVTGSETQYF	TGTGCCAGCTCACCACAAGTTACGGGATCGGAGACCCAGTACTTC
TRBV10-2	few	TRBJ2-3	TRBD2	CASSSAWTSGGTDTQYF	TGCGCCAGCAGTTCCGCCTGGACTAGCGGGGGCACAGATACGCAGTATTTT
TRBV19	.	TRBJ1-6	TRBD1	CASSVRTGEGSPLHF	TGTGCCAGTAGTGTGAGGACAGGGGAAGGTTCACCCCTCCACTTT
TRBV19	.	TRBJ2-5	TRBD2	CASSPGGGNQETQYF	TGTGCCAGTAGTCCAGGCGGGGGGAACCAAGAGACCCAGTACTTC
TRBV10-2	.	TRBJ2-1	TRBD2	CASSAGTSGYNEQFF	TGCGCCAGCAGTGCCGGGACTAGCGGCTACAATGAGCAGTTCTTC
TRBV14	.	TRBJ1-2	TRBD1	CASSQQTGNYGYTF	TGTGCCAGCAGCCAACAGACAGGGAACTATGGCTACACCTTC
TRBV18	.	TRBJ1-1	TRBD1	CASSNTGDTEAFF	TGTGCCAGCTCAAATACAGGGGACACTGAAGCTTTCTTT
TRBV6-1	.	TRBJ1-1	.	CASSEAFAGSEAFF	TGTGCCAGCAGTGAAGCCTTCGCGGGGTCTGAAGCTTTCTTT
TRBV7-6	.	TRBJ1-3	.	CASSLTTGHGNTIYF	TGTGCCAGCAGCCTAACGACAGGCCACGGAAACACCATATATTTT
TRBV16	.	TRBJ1-3	.	CASSQLGENTIYF	TGTGCCAGCAGCCAATTGGGGGAAAACACCATATATTTT
TRBV15	.	TRBJ1-1	.	CATGPWTRGNTEAFF	TGTGCCACCGGTCCCTGGACCAGGGGGAACACTGAAGCTTTCTTT
TRBV6-8	.	TRBJ1-2	TRBD1	CASSPGTGTNYGYTF	TGTGCCAGCAGTCCCGGGACAGGGACTAACTATGGCTACACCTTC
TRBV11-3	once	TRBJ1-2	.	CASSSFDGNYGYTF	TGTGCCAGCAGCTCCTTCGACGGTAACTATGGCTACACCTTC
TRBV6-8	once	TRBJ1-1	.	CASSYSIRGDTTNTEAFF	TGTGCCAGCAGTTACTCGATTAGAGGGGACACCACGAACACTGAAGCTTTCTTT
TRBV30	.	TRBJ1-5	.	CAWSKGEARQPQHF	TGTGCCTGGAGTAAAGGGGAGGCGCGGCAGCCCCAGCATTTT